The subject of this entry is one T cell receptor beta chain. No antigen is known for it. With autoimmune disease history or systemic immunosuppression, patients were excluded. There are 16 residues in the CDR3. The V gene's germline CDR1 is SGHTA and CDR2 FQGNSA. Deletions cut 0 bases from V and 4 bases from J, with 12 bases between. The entry originates in a study of OX40 agonist ivuxolimab in advanced cancers. Study context: Administration of intravenous ivuxolimab to patients occurred every 2 weeks at 0.01 to 10 mg/kg. Melanoma, hepatocellular carcinoma, head and neck or renal cell cancer occurred in dose-escalation patients.

Notes on the study in general: Clonal expansion by week 6 occurred in CD4+ and CD8+ blood T cells (at 0.1 to 3.0 mg/kg).

Clones were sequenced by immunoSEQ multiplex PCR, and TCRdb holds only the in-frame ones, with some missing. The sample has 66,000 or so clones, 82% seen once. The sample in question was CD4+ or CD8+ T cells sorted from blood, obtained in a trial of the OX40 agonist ivuxolimab. The genes are TRBV7-2 and TRBJ2-2, with a possible D match to TRBD2 (7 bases). This clonotype was sampled from an adult with an advanced solid tumor such as melanoma, head and neck, liver or kidney cancer. CDR3 nucleotides: TGTGCCAGCAGCTTAGCCGGCGGGGGCCCCACCGGGGAGCTGTTTTTT. Protein: CASSLAGGGPTGELFF. The variable domain in full, with the rest retrieved from reference TRBV7-2 and TRBJ2-2, is GAGVSQSPSNKVTEKGKDVELRCDPISGHTALYWYRQSLGQGLEFLIYFQGNSAPDKSGLPSDRFSAERTGGSVSTLTIQRTQQEDSAVYLCASSLAGGGPTGELFFGEGSRLTVL.